Listed below are T cell receptor beta chains from one sample, sequenced in a study of blood T cells in healthy people across ages. TCRdb re-analysed the 5' RACE reads in MiXCR, keeping a single row per CDR3 protein. The sample lists hundreds of thousands of distinct CDR3 sequences, approximately 59% occurring once. The sequenced sample was blood. The receptors stem from a man aged 55-75 years in good health. Both conserved end residues are part of each CDR3. Each record gives: CDR3 protein, CDR3 DNA, V gene, clone size, J gene, D gene. A D gene is named only where the DNA matches it firmly. Only some rows state a clone size, as once, few, many or a class for expanded clones.

CDR3aa: CASSPPGRHGYTF
CDR3nt: TGTGCCAGCAGCCCACCGGGGAGACATGGCTACACCTTC
v_gene: TRBV7-9
abundance: once
j_gene: TRBJ1-2
d_gene: -

CDR3aa: CSARSGGNGQFF
CDR3nt: TGCAGTGCTAGGTCGGGGGGCAATGGGCAGTTCTTC
v_gene: TRBV20-1
abundance: once
j_gene: TRBJ2-1
d_gene: -

CDR3aa: CSARTAPTDTQYF
CDR3nt: TGCAGTGCCCGGACAGCCCCCACAGATACGCAGTATTTT
v_gene: TRBV20-1
abundance: -
j_gene: TRBJ2-3
d_gene: -

CDR3aa: CASSLGGSNEQFF
CDR3nt: TGCGCCAGCAGCTTGGGAGGGTCCAATGAGCAGTTCTTC
v_gene: TRBV5-1
abundance: -
j_gene: TRBJ2-1
d_gene: -

CDR3aa: CASSSRGAAKNIQYF
CDR3nt: TGTGCCAGCAGCTCCCGAGGGGCAGCCAAAAACATTCAGTACTTC
v_gene: TRBV5-6
abundance: -
j_gene: TRBJ2-4
d_gene: -

CDR3aa: CASSPRGGLNEQFF
CDR3nt: TGTGCCAGCAGCCCGCGGGGGGGCCTCAATGAGCAGTTCTTC
v_gene: TRBV11-2
abundance: -
j_gene: TRBJ2-1
d_gene: TRBD2

CDR3aa: CSVAWVGAKNIQYF
CDR3nt: TGCAGCGTTGCCTGGGTTGGAGCCAAAAACATTCAGTACTTC
v_gene: TRBV29-1
abundance: few
j_gene: TRBJ2-4
d_gene: -

CDR3aa: CASRMDRSYEQYF
CDR3nt: TGTGCCAGCAGAATGGACAGGTCCTACGAGCAGTACTTC
v_gene: TRBV2
abundance: -
j_gene: TRBJ2-7
d_gene: TRBD1

CDR3aa: CAISELLTHPKNIQYF
CDR3nt: TGTGCCATCAGTGAGTTGCTTACTCACCCCAAAAACATTCAGTACTTC
v_gene: TRBV10-3
abundance: many
j_gene: TRBJ2-4
d_gene: -

CDR3aa: CASSQDWREALYGYTF
CDR3nt: TGTGCCAGCAGCCAAGATTGGCGGGAGGCCCTATATGGCTACACCTTC
v_gene: TRBV3-1
abundance: -
j_gene: TRBJ1-2
d_gene: -

CDR3aa: CASSLVGVYGYTF
CDR3nt: TGTGCCAGCAGCTTAGTCGGAGTCTATGGCTACACCTTC
v_gene: TRBV7-9
abundance: once
j_gene: TRBJ1-2
d_gene: -

CDR3aa: CAISEPRGRGSSSYEQYF
CDR3nt: TGTGCCATCAGTGAGCCCCGGGGTCGGGGGTCAAGCTCCTACGAGCAGTACTTC
v_gene: TRBV10-3
abundance: once
j_gene: TRBJ2-7
d_gene: -

CDR3aa: CASRGPGQALSEQYF
CDR3nt: TGTGCCAGCAGGGGTCCGGGACAGGCTCTTAGCGAGCAGTACTTC
v_gene: TRBV25-1
abundance: -
j_gene: TRBJ2-7
d_gene: TRBD1

CDR3aa: CASSLMVSNQPQHF
CDR3nt: TGTGCCAGCAGCTTAATGGTTAGCAATCAGCCCCAGCATTTT
v_gene: TRBV7-2
abundance: -
j_gene: TRBJ1-5
d_gene: -

CDR3aa: CASRIPGSETQYF
CDR3nt: TGTGCCAGCAGAATACCGGGCTCGGAGACCCAGTACTTC
v_gene: TRBV12-3/TRBV12-4
abundance: -
j_gene: TRBJ2-5
d_gene: -

CDR3aa: CATSRQTGGPNTGELFF
CDR3nt: TGTGCCACCAGCAGGCAGACAGGGGGCCCGAACACCGGGGAGCTGTTTTTT
v_gene: TRBV15
abundance: -
j_gene: TRBJ2-2
d_gene: TRBD1

CDR3aa: CASSLDRVIHEQFF
CDR3nt: TGTGCCAGCAGCTTAGACAGGGTAATTCATGAGCAGTTCTTC
v_gene: TRBV7-9
abundance: -
j_gene: TRBJ2-1
d_gene: -

CDR3aa: CASSPGTSRDTQYF
CDR3nt: TGCGCCAGCAGTCCCGGGACTTCCCGGGATACGCAGTATTTT
v_gene: TRBV10-1
abundance: -
j_gene: TRBJ2-3
d_gene: -

CDR3aa: CASRSGPPYEQYF
CDR3nt: TGTGCCAGCAGGTCAGGACCCCCCTACGAGCAGTACTTC
v_gene: TRBV12-3/TRBV12-4
abundance: -
j_gene: TRBJ2-7
d_gene: -

CDR3aa: CSVGTSQETQYF
CDR3nt: TGCAGTGTAGGGACATCCCAAGAGACCCAGTACTTC
v_gene: TRBV20-1
abundance: -
j_gene: TRBJ2-5
d_gene: -

CDR3aa: CACSYPGTGQETQYF
CDR3nt: TGTGCCTGCAGTTACCCCGGGACAGGGCAAGAGACCCAGTACTTC
v_gene: TRBV6-2/TRBV6-3
abundance: -
j_gene: TRBJ2-5
d_gene: TRBD1

CDR3aa: CASSPNLQGASGELFF
CDR3nt: TGCGCCAGCAGCCCGAACCTCCAGGGGGCGAGCGGGGAGCTGTTTTTT
v_gene: TRBV5-1
abundance: -
j_gene: TRBJ2-2
d_gene: TRBD1

CDR3aa: CSVSWGQETQYF
CDR3nt: TGCAGCGTATCTTGGGGGCAAGAGACCCAGTACTTC
v_gene: TRBV29-1
abundance: -
j_gene: TRBJ2-5
d_gene: -

CDR3aa: CASSHGQGHYEQYF
CDR3nt: TGTGCCAGCAGCCATGGACAGGGGCACTACGAGCAGTACTTC
v_gene: TRBV7-2
abundance: -
j_gene: TRBJ2-7
d_gene: TRBD1